This TCR beta chain originates from a study of OX40 agonist ivuxolimab in advanced cancers. At the level of the study: With ivuxolimab, an agonistic anti-OX40 (CD134) antibody, patients were treated. A male proportion of approximately 80% was recorded, with mean age approximately 57 years and range roughly 23 to 90. Prior anti-PD-1, anti-PD-L1 or anti-CTLA-4 therapy did not bar entry, and more than 35% had some. The study, taken as a whole, reports: Clonal expansion by week 6 occurred in CD4+ and CD8+ blood T cells (at 0.1 to 3.0 mg/kg).

The J segment lost 7 bases and the V segment lost 4 bases, leaving 7 bases of the junction unmatched. Germline V lookup: CDR1 SGHRS, CDR2 YFSETQ. The CDR3 runs to 13 residues. This clone was recorded a few times. Its antigen is unidentified. The table came from immunoSEQ multiplex PCR; TCRdb's copy has only in-frame clones and leaves some out. Of about 6,100 clones in the sample, around four fifths are singletons; the top ten hold 20% to 30%. The sequencing here drew on CD4+ or CD8+ T cells sorted from blood, taken in a trial of the OX40 agonist ivuxolimab. The chain joins TRBV5-1 to TRBJ1-1; the match to TRBD1 covers 7 bases. This TCR was recovered from an adult with an advanced solid tumor such as melanoma, head and neck, liver or kidney cancer. The chain's CDR3 is CASSPYTGDEAFF. The CDR3, as DNA: TGCGCCAGCAGCCCATACACAGGGGATGAAGCTTTCTTT.